The 17 T cell receptor beta chains below come from one sample, sequenced in a study of CD8+ T cells in alopecia areata. Once RNA had been extracted, it was reverse transcribed into cDNA to act as the sequencing template. Data came from immunoSEQ multiplex PCR; TCRdb stores just in-frame clones and leaves some out. The sample shows about 120,000 clones, around two fifths of them seen only once. The sequenced material came from CD4+ T cells sorted from blood. The receptors stem from a human donor with alopecia areata.

The chain is built from TRBV6-5 and TRBJ1-2; D uncertain. V lost 5 bases and J lost 2, with 15 bases in between. Germline loops: CDR1 MNHEY, CDR2 SVGAGI. The CDR3 is 15 amino acids. The CDR3: CASSGILDPNYGYTF. CDR3 DNA sequence: TGTGCCAGCAGTGGAATTTTAGACCCGAACTATGGCTACACCTTC.

The V call is TRBV30, the J call TRBJ1-1; D perhaps matches TRBD1 (5 bases). The CDR3 has 12 residues. Trimming shortened V by 5 bases and J by 3 bases, and 10 bases separated the two germline ends. Germline CDR1 is GTSNPN and CDR2 is SVGIG (reference sequence). The CDR3 here is CAWERGDTEAFF. Here the CDR3 DNA reads TGTGCCTGGGAGAGGGGAGACACTGAAGCTTTCTTT.

This clone was counted a few times. The gene calls are TRBV28 and TRBJ2-3, with TRBD1 as a possible D gene (6 bases). The germline gives CDR1 MDHEN, CDR2 SYDVKM. The ends were cut back, 5 bases at V and 0 bases at J, with 18 bases in the middle. The CDR3 is made up of 17 amino acids. The CDR3 sequence: CASSPPPVGTSTDTQYF. The CDR3 nucleotides are TGTGCCAGCAGTCCGCCCCCGGTGGGGACAAGCACAGATACGCAGTATTTT.

The chain has TRBV29-1 and TRBJ1-4; maybe TRBD1 (5 bases). The CDR3 runs to 14 residues. Trimming took off 7 bases at V and 5 bases at J, with 17 bases between the two ends. The germline gives CDR1 SQVTM, CDR2 ANQGSEA. In DNA form, the CDR3 reads TGCAGCGCCCGGGACCCCCGGAGGAATGAAAAACTGTTTTTT. It codes for CSARDPRRNEKLFF.

The chain combines TRBV2 with TRBJ2-7; the match to TRBD1 covers 7 bases. The CDR3 contains 15 residues. The junction had 8 bases not matched to a gene; V was cut back by 6 bases and J by 0 bases. Germline CDR1 and CDR2: SNHLY and FYNNEI. The CDR3 DNA sequence: TGTGCCAGCAGGAGACAGGGTTCCCCCTCCTACGAGCAGTACTTC. This encodes CASRRQGSPSYEQYF.

This chain joins TRBV5-6 and TRBJ1-2, with D perhaps matching TRBD1 (6 bases). This CDR3 has 14 residues. Trimming left V 0 bases short and J 7 bases short, with 13 bases between. Germline V gene sequence: CDR1 SGHDT, CDR2 YYEEEE. CDR3 protein: CASSLERGAGGYTF. The CDR3 DNA reads as TGTGCCAGCAGCTTGGAGAGGGGGGCCGGTGGCTACACCTTC.

The genes are TRBV7-3 and TRBJ2-7, with 8 bases aligning to TRBD1. This CDR3 is 13 amino acids long. Per germline, CDR1 SGHTA and CDR2 FQGTGA. J gave up 2 bases and V 5 bases, and 2 bases lay outside the gene matches. CDR3 nucleotide sequence: TGTGCCAGCAGCCGACAGGGGACCTACGAGCAGTACTTC. It codes for CASSRQGTYEQYF.

This chain uses TRBV30 with TRBJ1-4, with D unresolved. CDR1 and CDR2 from the germline V gene are GTSNPN and SVGIG (reference sequence). This CDR3 contains 14 residues. V was shortened by 2 bases and J by 1 base, with 8 bases between the two germline ends. The CDR3 DNA is TGTGCCTGGAGTTTCTCGGGAACTAATGAAAAACTGTTTTTT. It codes for CAWSFSGTNEKLFF.

This clone was counted between two and nine times. The V call is TRBV29-1, the J call TRBJ2-7; D is unclear. Trimming removed 7 bases from V and 0 bases from J, with 13 bases in between. This CDR3 contains 13 residues. Germline-derived CDR1 and CDR2 are SQVTM and ANQGSEA. This chain's CDR3 is CSALLANSYEQYF. The CDR3 nucleotides read TGCAGCGCCCTGCTGGCGAACTCCTACGAGCAGTACTTC.

This clone was detected only once. V gene TRBV5-1 combines with J gene TRBJ2-5; the D gene is possibly TRBD2 (6 bases). Germline V gene lookup returns CDR1 SGHRS and CDR2 YFSETQ. Trimming took off 0 bases at V and 4 bases at J, with 13 bases between the two ends. The CDR3 length is 15 residues. The CDR3 DNA follows: TGCGCCAGCAGCTTGGGGGCGGGAATCGTAGAGACCCAGTACTTC. This gives the protein CASSLGAGIVETQYF.

This clone turned up a few times. The chain joins TRBV28 to TRBJ2-6; perhaps D is TRBD1 or TRBD2 (5 bases each). V dropped 5 bases and J dropped 8 bases, with 16 bases sitting between them. CDR1 and CDR2 (germline): MDHEN, SYDVKM. CDR3 length: 15 residues. CDR3 protein: CASSPRDPATNVLTF. The CDR3 nucleotides read TGTGCCAGCAGTCCCCGGGACCCGGCGACCAACGTCCTGACTTTC.

The gene calls are TRBV4-2 and TRBJ2-7; D uncertain. There are 13 residues in the CDR3. Germline loops: CDR1 LGHNA, CDR2 YNFKEQ. Trimming took off 0 bases at V and 4 bases at J, with 7 bases between the two ends. Written as DNA, the CDR3 is TGTGCCAGCAGCCAAGACACCCTATACGAGCAGTACTTC. This translates into CASSQDTLYEQYF.

This chain connects TRBV25-1 to TRBJ2-4, with D tentatively TRBD1 (6 bases). Trimming removed 4 bases at V and 12 bases at J, with 16 bases between. The length of the CDR3 is 13 residues. In germline, CDR1 is MGHDK, CDR2 SYGVNS. In DNA, the CDR3 is TGTGCCAGCAGTGCGTCACAGGGTTCCTATCAGTACTTC. Translation: CASSASQGSYQYF. The entire variable domain, with the rest obtained from reference TRBV25-1 and TRBJ2-4, is as follows: EADIYQTPRYLVIGTGKKITLECSQTMGHDKMYWYQQDPGMELHLIHYSYGVNSTEKGDLSSESTVSRIRTEHFPLTLESARPSHTSQYLCASSASQGSYQYFGAGTRLSVL.

The CDR3 DNA follows: TGTGCCAGCAGCTTCAACACCGTTAATGAAAAACTGTTTTTT. Amino acid sequence: CASSFNTVNEKLFF. The rearrangement links TRBV6-5 to TRBJ1-4; D not resolved. The CDR3 has 14 residues. Trimming left V 6 bases short and J 4 bases short, with 12 bases between. Per germline, CDR1 MNHEY and CDR2 SVGAGI.

The chain joins TRBV7-2 to TRBJ2-5; D could derive from TRBD1 or TRBD2 (5 bases each). The CDR3 has 16 residues. The ends were cut back, 4 bases at V and 1 base at J, with 16 bases in the middle. The V gene's germline CDR1 is SGHTA and CDR2 FQGNSA. The CDR3 DNA reads as TGTGCCAGCAGCTCCGCCGGGGCGACTTCCCAAGAGACCCAGTACTTC. Translation gives CASSSAGATSQETQYF.

The J gene is TRBJ2-7, the V gene TRBV28, with 11 positions matching TRBD1. CDR1 and CDR2 from the germline V gene are MDHEN and SYDVKM. Losses at the gene ends were 4 bases for V and 4 bases for J; bases not matched to a gene: 9. This CDR3 is 16 amino acids long. CDR3 sequence (DNA): TGTGCCAGCAGTTCCTCCCGGGACAGGGGGTATTACGAGCAGTACTTC. Translation gives CASSSSRDRGYYEQYF.

This chain uses TRBV2 with TRBJ2-2; D not resolved. V lost 3 bases and J 4 bases, leaving 12 bases between the germline ends. Germline-derived CDR1 and CDR2 are SNHLY and FYNNEI. The CDR3 runs 15 residues. CDR3 region: CASSDNRRSTGELFF. CDR3 DNA: TGTGCCAGCAGTGACAACAGAAGGAGCACCGGGGAGCTGTTTTTT.